Described below is a single T cell receptor (beta chain) sequence and its context. V lost 2 bases and J lost 0; bases outside the gene matches: 13. The CDR3 is made up of 21 amino acids. This specimen belongs to a study of shared T cell receptors in the human thymus. Repertoires were generated with immunoSEQ multiplex PCR, while TCRdb's copy carries only in-frame clones and drops some. The top ten hold 0.0095% to 0.011% of the sample, which has hundreds of thousands of clones, approximately 88% seen once. The same data also contributed to another study, on human thymus T cells. That paper states: It was from resections taken during corrective heart surgery that the thymus tissue came. Repertoires sampled from thymus and blood appeared biased in V and J gene usage. Related research examined unrelated individuals and reported that their thymic repertoires overlapped highly.

The rearrangement joins TRBV23-1 to TRBJ2-6; 10 nucleotides agree with TRBD1. TRBV23-1 is treated as an ORF (open reading frame) with a function not yet certain. The receptor was derived from a boy younger than two with a congenital heart defect. Material: thymocytes. The CDR3 DNA reads as TGCGCCAGCAGTCAAAGGGTACTGACAGGGGGCGAAGTCTCTGGGGCCAACGTCCTGACTTTC. This gives the protein CASSQRVLTGGEVSGANVLTF.